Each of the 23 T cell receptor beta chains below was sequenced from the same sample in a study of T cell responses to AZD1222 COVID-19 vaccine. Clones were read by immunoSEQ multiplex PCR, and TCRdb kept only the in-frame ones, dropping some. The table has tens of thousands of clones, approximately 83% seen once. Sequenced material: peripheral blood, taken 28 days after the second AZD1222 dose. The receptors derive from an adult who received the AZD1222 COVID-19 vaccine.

DNA of the CDR3: TGTGCCACCAGCAGAGAGGCAGGTTTCTACGAGCAGTACTTC. It yields the protein CATSREAGFYEQYF. The V gene is TRBV15, the J gene TRBJ2-7; D ambiguous. Germline V gives CDR1 LNHNV, CDR2 YYDKDF (reference sequence). Trimming removed 0 bases from V and 3 bases from J, with 9 bases in between. This CDR3 has 14 residues.

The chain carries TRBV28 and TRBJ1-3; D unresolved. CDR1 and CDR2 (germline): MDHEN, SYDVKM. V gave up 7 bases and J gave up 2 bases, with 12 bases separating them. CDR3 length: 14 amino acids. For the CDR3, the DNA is TGTGCCAGCACCTATGGAGAGGCTGGAAACACCATATATTTT. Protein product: CASTYGEAGNTIYF.

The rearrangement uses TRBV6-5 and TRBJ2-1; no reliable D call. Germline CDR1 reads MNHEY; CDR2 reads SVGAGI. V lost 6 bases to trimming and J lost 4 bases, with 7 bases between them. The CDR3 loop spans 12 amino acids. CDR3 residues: CASRLTYNEQFF. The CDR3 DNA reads TGTGCCAGCAGACTAACTTACAATGAGCAGTTCTTC.

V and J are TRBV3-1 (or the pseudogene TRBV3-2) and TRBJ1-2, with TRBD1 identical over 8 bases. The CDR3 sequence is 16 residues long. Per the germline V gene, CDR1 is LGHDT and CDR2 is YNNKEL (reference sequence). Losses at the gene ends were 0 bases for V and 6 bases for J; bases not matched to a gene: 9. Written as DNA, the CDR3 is TGTGCCAGCAGCCAAGATTGGGAACAGGGGGGAGATGGCTACACCTTC. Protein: CASSQDWEQGGDGYTF.

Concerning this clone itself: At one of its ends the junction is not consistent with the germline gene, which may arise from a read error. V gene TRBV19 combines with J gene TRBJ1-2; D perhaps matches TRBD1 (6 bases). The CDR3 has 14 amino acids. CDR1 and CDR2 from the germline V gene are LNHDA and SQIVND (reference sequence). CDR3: CASSRGGANYGYTF. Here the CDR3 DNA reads TGTGCCAGCAGTAGAGGGGGTGCGAACTATGGCTACACCTTC.

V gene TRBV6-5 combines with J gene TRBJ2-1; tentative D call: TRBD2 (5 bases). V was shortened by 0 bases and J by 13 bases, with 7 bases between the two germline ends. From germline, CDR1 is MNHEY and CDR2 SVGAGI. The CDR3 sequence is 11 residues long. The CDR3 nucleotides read TGTGCCAGCAGTTACTCGGAGGTACAGTTCTTC. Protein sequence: CASSYSEVQFF.

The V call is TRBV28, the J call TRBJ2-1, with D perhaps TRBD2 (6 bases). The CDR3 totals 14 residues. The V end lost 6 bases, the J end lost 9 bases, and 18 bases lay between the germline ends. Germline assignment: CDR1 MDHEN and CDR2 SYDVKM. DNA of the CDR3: TGTGCCAGCAGACCCGGACGGACTACAACTGAGCAGTTCTTC. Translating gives CASRPGRTTTEQFF.

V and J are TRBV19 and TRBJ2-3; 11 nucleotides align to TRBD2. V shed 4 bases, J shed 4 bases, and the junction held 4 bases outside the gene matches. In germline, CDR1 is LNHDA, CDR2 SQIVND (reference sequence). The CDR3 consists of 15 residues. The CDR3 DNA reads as TGTGCCAGTAGTAGTAGCGGGGGGGCTCCAGATACGCAGTATTTT. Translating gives CASSSSGGAPDTQYF.

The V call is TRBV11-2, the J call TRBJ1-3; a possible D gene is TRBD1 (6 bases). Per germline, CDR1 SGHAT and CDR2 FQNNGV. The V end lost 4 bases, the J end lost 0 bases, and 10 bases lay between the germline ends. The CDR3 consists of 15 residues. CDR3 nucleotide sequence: TGTGCCAGCAGCTCAGGGGCCGCCTCTGGAAACACCATATATTTT. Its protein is CASSSGAASGNTIYF.

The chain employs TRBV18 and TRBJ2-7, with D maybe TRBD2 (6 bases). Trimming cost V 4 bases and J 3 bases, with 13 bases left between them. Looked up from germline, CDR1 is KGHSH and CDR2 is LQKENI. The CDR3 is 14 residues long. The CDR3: CASSLTGGIYEQYF. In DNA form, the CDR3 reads TGTGCCAGCTCACTTACCGGAGGGATCTACGAGCAGTACTTC. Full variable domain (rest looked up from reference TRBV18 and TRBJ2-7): NAGVMQNPRHLVRRRGQEARLRCSPMKGHSHVYWYRQLPEEGLKFMVYLQKENIIDESGMPKERFSAEFPKEGPSILRIQQVVRGDSAAYFCASSLTGGIYEQYFGPGTRLTVT.

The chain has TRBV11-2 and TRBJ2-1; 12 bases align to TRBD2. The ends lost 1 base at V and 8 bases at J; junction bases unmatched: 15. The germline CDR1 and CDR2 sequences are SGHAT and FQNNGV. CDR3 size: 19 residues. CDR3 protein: CASSLGAPRLAGAQDEQFF. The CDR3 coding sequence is TGTGCCAGCAGCTTAGGGGCCCCAAGACTAGCGGGAGCTCAGGATGAGCAGTTCTTC.

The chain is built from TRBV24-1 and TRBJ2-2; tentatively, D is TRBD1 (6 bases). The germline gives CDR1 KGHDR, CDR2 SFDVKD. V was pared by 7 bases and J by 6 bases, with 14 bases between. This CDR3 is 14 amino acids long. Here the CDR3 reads CATSDIGQPGELFF. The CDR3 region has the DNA TGTGCCACCAGCGATATCGGACAGCCCGGGGAGCTGTTTTTT.

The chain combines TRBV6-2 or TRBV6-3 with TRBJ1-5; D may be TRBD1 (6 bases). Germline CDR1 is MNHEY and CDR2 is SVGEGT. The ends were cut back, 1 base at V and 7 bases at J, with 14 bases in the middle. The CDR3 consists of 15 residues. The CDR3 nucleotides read TGTGCCAGCAGTTACTGGTCAGGGGTCGGGCAGCCCCAGCATTTT. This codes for CASSYWSGVGQPQHF.

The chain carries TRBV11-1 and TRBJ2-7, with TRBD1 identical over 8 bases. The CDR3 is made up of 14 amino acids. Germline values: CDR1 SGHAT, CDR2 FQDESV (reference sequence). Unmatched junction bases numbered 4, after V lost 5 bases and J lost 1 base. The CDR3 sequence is CASSDRTGSYEQYF. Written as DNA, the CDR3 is TGTGCCAGCAGCGACAGGACAGGGTCCTACGAGCAGTACTTC.

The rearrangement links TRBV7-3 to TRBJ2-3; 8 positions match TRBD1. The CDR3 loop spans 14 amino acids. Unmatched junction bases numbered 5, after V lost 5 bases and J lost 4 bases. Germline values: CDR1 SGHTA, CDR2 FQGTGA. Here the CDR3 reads CASSQDRAADTQYF. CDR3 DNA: TGTGCCAGCAGCCAGGACAGGGCGGCAGATACGCAGTATTTT.

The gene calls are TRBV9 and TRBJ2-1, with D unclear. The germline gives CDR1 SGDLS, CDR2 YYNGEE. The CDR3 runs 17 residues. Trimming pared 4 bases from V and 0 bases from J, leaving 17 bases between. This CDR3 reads CASSSGTLAFSYNEQFF. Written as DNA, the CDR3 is TGTGCCAGCAGCTCGGGTACGTTAGCCTTCTCCTACAATGAGCAGTTCTTC.

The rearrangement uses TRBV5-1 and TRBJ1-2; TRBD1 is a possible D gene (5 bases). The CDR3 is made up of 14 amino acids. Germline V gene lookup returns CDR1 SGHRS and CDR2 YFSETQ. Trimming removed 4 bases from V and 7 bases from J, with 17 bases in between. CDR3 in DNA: TGCGCCAGCAGCACGGACGGGGGTTATAGTGGCTACACCTTC. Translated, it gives CASSTDGGYSGYTF.

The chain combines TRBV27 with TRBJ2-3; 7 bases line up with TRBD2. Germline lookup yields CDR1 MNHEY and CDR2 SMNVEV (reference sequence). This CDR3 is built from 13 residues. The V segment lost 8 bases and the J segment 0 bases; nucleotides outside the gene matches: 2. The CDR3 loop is CASGGDSTDTQYF. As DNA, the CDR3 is TGTGCCAGCGGGGGGGACAGCACAGATACGCAGTATTTT.

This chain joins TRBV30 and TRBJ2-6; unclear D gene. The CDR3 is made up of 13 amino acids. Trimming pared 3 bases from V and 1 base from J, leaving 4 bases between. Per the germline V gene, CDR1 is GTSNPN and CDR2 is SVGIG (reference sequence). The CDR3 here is CAWRLSGANVLTF. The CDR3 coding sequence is TGTGCCTGGAGGTTATCTGGGGCCAACGTCCTGACTTTC.

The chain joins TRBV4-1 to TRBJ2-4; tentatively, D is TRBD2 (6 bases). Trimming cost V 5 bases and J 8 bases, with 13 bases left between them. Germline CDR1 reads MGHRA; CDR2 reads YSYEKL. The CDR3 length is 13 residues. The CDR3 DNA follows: TGCGCCAGCAGCATCGGGACTGGGGACATTCAGTACTTC. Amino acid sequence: CASSIGTGDIQYF.

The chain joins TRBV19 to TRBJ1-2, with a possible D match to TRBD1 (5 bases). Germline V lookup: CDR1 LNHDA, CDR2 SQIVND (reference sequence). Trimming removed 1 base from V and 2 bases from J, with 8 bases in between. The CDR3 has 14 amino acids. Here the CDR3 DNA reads TGTGCCAGTAGTATAGGCAGGGCGAACTATGGCTACACCTTC. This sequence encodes CASSIGRANYGYTF.

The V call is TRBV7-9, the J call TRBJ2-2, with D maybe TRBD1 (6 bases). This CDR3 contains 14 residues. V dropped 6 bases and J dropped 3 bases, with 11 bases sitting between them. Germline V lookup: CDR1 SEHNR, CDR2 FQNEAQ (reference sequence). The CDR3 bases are TGTGCCAGCAGACGGACAGAAGACACCGGGGAGCTGTTTTTT. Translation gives CASRRTEDTGELFF.

CDR3 nucleotide sequence: TGCAGTGCTAGTGGGGAGTCGGGCTTTGAAAAACTGTTTTTT. Its protein product is CSASGESGFEKLFF. The J gene is TRBJ1-4, the V gene TRBV20-1; unclear D gene. Trimming removed 3 bases at V and 7 bases at J, with 15 bases between. This CDR3 comprises 14 residues. Germline V lookup: CDR1 DFQATT, CDR2 SNEGSKA (reference sequence).